This entry lists 7 T cell receptor beta chains sequenced from one sample in a study of OX40 agonist ivuxolimab in advanced cancers. Produced via immunoSEQ multiplex PCR; TCRdb's table is partial and in-frame only. Of under 90,000 clones listed, approximately 90% are singletons. Source: CD4+ or CD8+ T cells sorted from blood, taken in a trial of the OX40 agonist ivuxolimab. Every receptor here comes from an adult with an advanced solid tumor such as melanoma, head and neck, liver or kidney cancer.

This sequence joins TRBV16 and TRBJ1-1; 8 positions match TRBD1. The ends lost 2 bases at V and 5 bases at J; junction bases unmatched: 4. Germline CDR1 KGHSY, CDR2 FQNENV. The CDR3 totals 14 residues. CDR3 coding DNA: TGTGCCAGCAGCCAACAGGGGGCAGGGACTGAAGCTTTCTTT. Protein product: CASSQQGAGTEAFF.

V and J are TRBV6-1 and TRBJ1-2, with 10 bases fitting TRBD1. Germline V CDR1 and CDR2: MNHNS, SASEGT. The CDR3 runs to 14 residues. The V segment lost 6 bases and the J segment 2 bases; nucleotides outside the gene matches: 3. CDR3 nucleotide sequence: TGTGCCAGCAGATCGGGACAGGGGAACTATGGCTACACCTTC. Amino acids: CASRSGQGNYGYTF.

The V and J genes are TRBV14 and TRBJ1-1, with D possibly TRBD1 on 5 matching bases. The CDR3 covers 13 residues. V was cut by 4 bases and J by 1 base, with 7 bases left in between. CDR1 and CDR2 (germline): SGHDN, FVKESK. In nucleotides, the CDR3 is TGTGCCAGCAGCCGTGGACAGAACACTGAAGCTTTCTTT. Protein product: CASSRGQNTEAFF.

The chain carries TRBV7-8 and TRBJ1-5; D possibly corresponds to TRBD1 (6 bases). V shed 0 bases and J shed 6 bases, with 18 bases lying between them. CDR1 and CDR2 (germline): SGHVS, FQNEAQ. The CDR3 has 17 amino acids. CDR3 residues: CASSLAHSAGEGQPQHF. The CDR3 DNA is TGTGCCAGCAGCTTAGCGCATTCGGCAGGGGAGGGTCAGCCCCAGCATTTT. The full variable domain, completed using reference TRBV7-8 and TRBJ1-5, is GAGVSQSPRYKVAKRGQDVALRCDPISGHVSLFWYQQALGQGPEFLTYFQNEAQLDKSGLPSDRFFAERPEGSVSTLKIQRTQQEDSAVYLCASSLAHSAGEGQPQHFGDGTRLSIL.

This clone was detected only once. The V and J genes are TRBV6-1 and TRBJ2-6; 7 bases agree with TRBD1. Losses at the gene ends were 0 bases for V and 1 base for J; bases not matched to a gene: 12. Germline CDR1 MNHNS, CDR2 SASEGT. The length of the CDR3 is 20 residues. CDR3 DNA sequence: TGTGCCAGCAGTGAAGCTCGATTCGAGGGGGCGCATTCTGGGGCCAACGTCCTGACTTTC. It is translated as CASSEARFEGAHSGANVLTF.

J is TRBJ1-1 and V is TRBV29-1; D perhaps matches TRBD1 (5 bases). With 6 bases removed from V and 1 base from J, the gap between germline ends came to 12 bases. The V gene's germline CDR1 is SQVTM and CDR2 ANQGSEA. CDR3 length equals 13 residues. This CDR3 is CSVTQGWNTEAFF. The CDR3 coding sequence is TGCAGCGTCACGCAGGGTTGGAACACTGAAGCTTTCTTT. The complete variable domain, with remaining parts taken from reference TRBV29-1 and TRBJ1-1, reads SAVISQKPSRDICQRGTSLTIQCQVDSQVTMMFWYRQQPGQSLTLIATANQGSEATYESGFVIDKFPISRPNLTFSTLTVSNMSPEDSSIYLCSVTQGWNTEAFFGQGTRLTVV.

The chain couples TRBV6-1 to TRBJ2-2, with D perhaps matching TRBD2 (5 bases). CDR3 length: 15 amino acids. Germline lookup yields CDR1 MNHNS and CDR2 SASEGT. The V gene lost 2 bases and the J gene lost 8 bases, with 15 bases spanning the gap. Written as DNA, the CDR3 is TGTGCCAGCAGTGAAACGGACTTGTGGGCGGGGGAGCTGTTTTTT. Translating it yields CASSETDLWAGELFF.